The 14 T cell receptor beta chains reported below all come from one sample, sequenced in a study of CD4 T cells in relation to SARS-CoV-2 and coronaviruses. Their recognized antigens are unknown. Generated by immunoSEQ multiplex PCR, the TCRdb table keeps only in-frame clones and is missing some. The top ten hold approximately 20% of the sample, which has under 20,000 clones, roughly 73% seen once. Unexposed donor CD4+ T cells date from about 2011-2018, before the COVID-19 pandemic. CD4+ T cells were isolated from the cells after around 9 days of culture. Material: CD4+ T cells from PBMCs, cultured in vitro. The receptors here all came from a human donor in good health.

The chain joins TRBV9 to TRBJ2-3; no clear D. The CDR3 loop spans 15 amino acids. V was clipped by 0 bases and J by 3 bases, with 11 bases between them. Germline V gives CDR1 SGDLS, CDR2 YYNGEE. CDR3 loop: CASSVGLTSTDTQYF. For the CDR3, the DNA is TGTGCCAGCAGCGTAGGTTTGACTTCAACAGATACGCAGTATTTT. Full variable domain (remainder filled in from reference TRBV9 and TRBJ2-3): DSGVTQTPKHLITATGQRVTLRCSPRSGDLSVYWYQQSLDQGLQFLIQYYNGEERAKGNILERFSAQQFPDLHSELNLSSLELGDSALYFCASSVGLTSTDTQYFGPGTRLTVL.

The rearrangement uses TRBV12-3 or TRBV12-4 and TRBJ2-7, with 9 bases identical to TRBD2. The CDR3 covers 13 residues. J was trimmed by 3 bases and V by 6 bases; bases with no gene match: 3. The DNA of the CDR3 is TGTGCCAGCAGGGCGGGAGGGATCTACGAGCAGTACTTC. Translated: CASRAGGIYEQYF.

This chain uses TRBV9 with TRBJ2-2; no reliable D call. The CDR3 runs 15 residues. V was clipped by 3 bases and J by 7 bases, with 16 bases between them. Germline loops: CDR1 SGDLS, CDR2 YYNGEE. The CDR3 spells CASSAGRSIGGELFF. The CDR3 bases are TGTGCCAGCAGCGCTGGACGGAGTATAGGCGGGGAGCTGTTTTTT.

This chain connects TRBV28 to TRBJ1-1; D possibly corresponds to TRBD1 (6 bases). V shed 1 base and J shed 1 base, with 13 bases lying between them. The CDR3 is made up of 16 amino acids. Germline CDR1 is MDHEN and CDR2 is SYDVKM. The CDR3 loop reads CASSLSGVVANTEAFF. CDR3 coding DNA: TGTGCCAGCAGTTTATCAGGGGTGGTAGCGAACACTGAAGCTTTCTTT.

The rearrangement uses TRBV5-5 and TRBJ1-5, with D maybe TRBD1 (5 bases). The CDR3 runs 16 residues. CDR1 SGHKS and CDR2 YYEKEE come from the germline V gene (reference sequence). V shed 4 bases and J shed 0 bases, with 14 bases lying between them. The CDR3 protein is CASSPMTVYSNQPQHF. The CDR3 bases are TGTGCCAGCAGCCCCATGACAGTCTATAGCAATCAGCCCCAGCATTTT.

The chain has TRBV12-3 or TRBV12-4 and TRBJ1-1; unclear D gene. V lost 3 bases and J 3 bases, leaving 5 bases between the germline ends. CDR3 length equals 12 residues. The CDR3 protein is CASSFGDTEAFF. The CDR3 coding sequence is TGTGCCAGCAGTTTCGGTGACACTGAAGCTTTCTTT.

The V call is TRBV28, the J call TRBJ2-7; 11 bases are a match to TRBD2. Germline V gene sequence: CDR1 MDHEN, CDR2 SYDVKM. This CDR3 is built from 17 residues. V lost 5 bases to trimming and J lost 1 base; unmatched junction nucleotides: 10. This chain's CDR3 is CASSLETGLAGSYEQYF. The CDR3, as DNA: TGTGCCAGCAGTCTCGAGACCGGACTAGCGGGTTCCTACGAGCAGTACTTC.

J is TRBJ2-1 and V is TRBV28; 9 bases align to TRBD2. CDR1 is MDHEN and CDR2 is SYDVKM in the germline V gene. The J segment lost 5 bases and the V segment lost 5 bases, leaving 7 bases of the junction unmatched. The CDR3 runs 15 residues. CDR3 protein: CASSVLAGWDNEQFF. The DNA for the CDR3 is TGTGCCAGCAGTGTTCTAGCGGGATGGGACAATGAGCAGTTCTTC.

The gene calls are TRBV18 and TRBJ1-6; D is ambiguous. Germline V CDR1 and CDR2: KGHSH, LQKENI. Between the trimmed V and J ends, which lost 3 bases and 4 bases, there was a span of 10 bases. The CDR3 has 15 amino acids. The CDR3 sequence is CASSPQTDYNSPLHF. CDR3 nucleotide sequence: TGTGCCAGCTCACCGCAAACAGATTATAATTCACCCCTCCACTTT. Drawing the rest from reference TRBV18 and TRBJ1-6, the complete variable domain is NAGVMQNPRHLVRRRGQEARLRCSPMKGHSHVYWYRQLPEEGLKFMVYLQKENIIDESGMPKERFSAEFPKEGPSILRIQQVVRGDSAAYFCASSPQTDYNSPLHFGNGTRLTVT.

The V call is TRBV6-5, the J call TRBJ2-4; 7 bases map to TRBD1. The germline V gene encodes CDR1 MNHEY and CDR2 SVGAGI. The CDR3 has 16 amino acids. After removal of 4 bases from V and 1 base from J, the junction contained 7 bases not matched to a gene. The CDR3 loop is CASSSQGSRAKNIQYF. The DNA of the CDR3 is TGTGCCAGCAGTTCACAGGGGAGTAGGGCCAAAAACATTCAGTACTTC.

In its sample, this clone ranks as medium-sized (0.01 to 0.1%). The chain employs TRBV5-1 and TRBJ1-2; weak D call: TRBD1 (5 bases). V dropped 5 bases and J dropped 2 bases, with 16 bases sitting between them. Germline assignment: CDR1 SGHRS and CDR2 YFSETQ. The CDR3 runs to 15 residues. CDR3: CASRKNLGPNYGYTF. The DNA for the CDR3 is TGCGCCAGCAGGAAGAACCTGGGACCGAACTATGGCTACACCTTC.

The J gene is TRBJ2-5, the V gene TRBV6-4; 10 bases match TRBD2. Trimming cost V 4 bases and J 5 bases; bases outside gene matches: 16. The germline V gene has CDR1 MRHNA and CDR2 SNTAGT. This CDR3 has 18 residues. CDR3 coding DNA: TGTGCCAGCAGTGCCGCACTAAGGGTTAGCGGGAGGTCGGAGACCCAGTACTTC. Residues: CASSAALRVSGRSETQYF.

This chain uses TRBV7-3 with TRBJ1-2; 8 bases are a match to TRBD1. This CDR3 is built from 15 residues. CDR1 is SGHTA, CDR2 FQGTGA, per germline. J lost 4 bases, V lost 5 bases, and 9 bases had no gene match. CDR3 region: CASSPKPGTGYGYTF. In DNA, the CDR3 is TGTGCCAGCAGCCCTAAGCCCGGGACAGGCTATGGCTACACCTTC. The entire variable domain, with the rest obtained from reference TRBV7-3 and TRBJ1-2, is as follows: GAGVSQTPSNKVTEKGKYVELRCDPISGHTALYWYRQSLGQGPEFLIYFQGTGAADDSGLPNDRFFAVRPEGSVSTLKIQRTERGDSAVYLCASSPKPGTGYGYTFGSGTRLTVV.

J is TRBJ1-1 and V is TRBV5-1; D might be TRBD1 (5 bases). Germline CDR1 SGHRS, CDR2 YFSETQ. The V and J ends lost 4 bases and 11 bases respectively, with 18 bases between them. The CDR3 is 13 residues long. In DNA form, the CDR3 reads TGCGCCAGCAGCGCCGGGACCTCCGCCTCGGCTTTCTTT. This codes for CASSAGTSASAFF.